One sample yielded the 10 T cell receptor beta chains listed below, sequenced in a study of cytomegalovirus exposure and HLA in healthy donors. PCR primers comprised 60 Vbeta and 13 Jbeta primers. Using immunoSEQ multiplex PCR, the repertoire was profiled, and TCRdb retains in-frame clones only, with some absent. The table includes 150,000 to 200,000 clones, over 65% detected once. The sample comprised PBMCs. These receptors all come from a man aged 40-49 years in good health and CMV-seropositive.

The CDR3 protein is CASKRGEVDTQYF. Here the CDR3 DNA reads TGTGCCAGCAAGCGGGGGGAGGTGGATACGCAGTATTTT. The chain links TRBV7-2 to TRBJ2-3; 9 bases map to TRBD2. V shed 7 bases, J shed 6 bases, and the junction held 5 bases outside the gene matches. The CDR3 extends over 13 amino acids. The germline V gene encodes CDR1 SGHTA and CDR2 FQGNSA.

The chain employs TRBV5-1 and TRBJ2-3; 14 positions agree with TRBD2. V shed 2 bases, J shed 0 bases, and the junction held 5 bases outside the gene matches. Per germline, CDR1 SGHRS and CDR2 YFSETQ. This CDR3 comprises 18 residues. The CDR3 coding sequence is TGCGCCAGCAGCTTCGGGACTAGCGGGAGTTCTAGCACAGATACGCAGTATTTT. Translating gives CASSFGTSGSSSTDTQYF.

The chain is built from TRBV6-1 and TRBJ2-2; possibly TRBD1 for D (6 bases). This CDR3 comprises 15 residues. Germline loops: CDR1 MNHNS, CDR2 SASEGT. The ends were cut back, 3 bases at V and 6 bases at J, with 14 bases in the middle. The CDR3 DNA is TGTGCCAGCAGTGACCCAGGGGTGACTCCCGGGGAGCTGTTTTTT. Translating it yields CASSDPGVTPGELFF.

The chain employs TRBV9 and TRBJ1-1; D is perhaps TRBD1 (6 bases). CDR3 size: 14 residues. The germline V gene has CDR1 SGDLS and CDR2 YYNGEE. With 4 bases removed from V and 8 bases from J, the gap between germline ends came to 18 bases. CDR3 in DNA: TGTGCCAGCAGCTTACGTGGACAGAGTGACGAAGCTTTCTTT. Residues: CASSLRGQSDEAFF.

This clone was counted a few times. The genes are TRBV7-9 and TRBJ2-7; D remains unclear. This CDR3 has 14 residues. Trimming removed 2 bases from V and 5 bases from J, with 13 bases in between. Germline V lookup: CDR1 SEHNR, CDR2 FQNEAQ (reference sequence). CDR3 nucleotide sequence: TGTGCCAGCAGCTTAAGTGTGAGGTCCGACGAGCAGTACTTC. This translates into CASSLSVRSDEQYF.

V and J are TRBV30 and TRBJ2-7; D is perhaps TRBD1 (5 bases). The ends were cut back, 4 bases at V and 0 bases at J, with 7 bases in the middle. Germline assignment: CDR1 GTSNPN and CDR2 SVGIG (reference sequence). This CDR3 region has 12 residues. The CDR3 DNA sequence: TGTGCCTGGAATCAGGGCTCCTACGAGCAGTACTTC. Translated: CAWNQGSYEQYF.

V is TRBV6-5 and J is TRBJ1-2, with D possibly TRBD1 on 6 matching bases. Germline V gene lookup returns CDR1 MNHEY and CDR2 SVGAGI. CDR3 length: 15 amino acids. V lost 2 bases and J lost 5, with 15 bases in between. CDR3 coding DNA: TGTGCCAGCAGTTACCCCCGGGGGGCAGGGTATGGCTACACCTTC. It is translated as CASSYPRGAGYGYTF.

Comments on this clone: Additional DNA sequences in this sample encode the identical CDR3. DNA of the CDR3: TGTGCCAGCAGCTTAAGCAGGGCCACAGATACGCAGTATTTT. Translation gives CASSLSRATDTQYF. V usage is TRBV7-3 and J usage is TRBJ2-3; tentatively, D is TRBD1 (5 bases). Germline-derived CDR1 and CDR2 are SGHTA and FQGTGA. The ends were cut back, 1 base at V and 2 bases at J, with 7 bases in the middle. This CDR3 region has 14 residues.

The rearrangement joins TRBV14 to TRBJ1-2; tentative D call: TRBD1 (5 bases). Per the germline V gene, CDR1 is SGHDN and CDR2 is FVKESK. Trimming cost V 3 bases and J 0 bases, with 8 bases left between them. The CDR3 spans 14 residues. The CDR3 protein is CASSQGLANYGYTF. CDR3 sequence (DNA): TGTGCCAGCAGCCAGGGGCTAGCTAACTATGGCTACACCTTC.

This rearrangement joins TRBV6-6 to TRBJ1-2; D call uncertain. V was trimmed by 8 bases and J by 4 bases, leaving 11 bases between them. The CDR3 is made up of 12 amino acids. The V gene's germline CDR1 is MNHNY and CDR2 SVGAGI (reference sequence). CDR3 protein: CASGSGLYGYTF. CDR3 nucleotides: TGTGCCAGCGGGTCAGGACTCTATGGCTACACCTTC.